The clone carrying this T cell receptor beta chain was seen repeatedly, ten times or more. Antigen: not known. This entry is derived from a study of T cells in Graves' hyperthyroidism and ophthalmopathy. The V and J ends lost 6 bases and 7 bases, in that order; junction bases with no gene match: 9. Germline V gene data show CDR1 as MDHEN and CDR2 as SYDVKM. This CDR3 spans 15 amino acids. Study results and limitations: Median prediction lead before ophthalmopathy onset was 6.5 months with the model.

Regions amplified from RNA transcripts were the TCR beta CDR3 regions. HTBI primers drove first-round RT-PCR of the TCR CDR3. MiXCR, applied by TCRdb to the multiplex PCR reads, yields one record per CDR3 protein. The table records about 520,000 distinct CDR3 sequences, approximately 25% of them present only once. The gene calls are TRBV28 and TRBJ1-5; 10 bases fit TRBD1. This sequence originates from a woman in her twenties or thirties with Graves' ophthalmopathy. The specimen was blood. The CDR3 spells CASRYRDRGWQPQHF. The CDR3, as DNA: TGTGCCAGCAGGTATCGGGACAGGGGTTGGCAGCCCCAGCATTTT.